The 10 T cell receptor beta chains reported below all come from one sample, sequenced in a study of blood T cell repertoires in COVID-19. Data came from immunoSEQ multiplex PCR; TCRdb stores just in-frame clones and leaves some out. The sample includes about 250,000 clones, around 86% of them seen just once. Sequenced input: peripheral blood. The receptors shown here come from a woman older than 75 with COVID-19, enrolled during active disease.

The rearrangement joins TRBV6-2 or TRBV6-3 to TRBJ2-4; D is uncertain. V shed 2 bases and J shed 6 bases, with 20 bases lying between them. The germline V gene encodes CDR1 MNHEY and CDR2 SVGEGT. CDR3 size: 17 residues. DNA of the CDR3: TGTGCCAGCAGTTACGCGCTACTATCGTACCCGGGAAACATTCAGTACTTC. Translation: CASSYALLSYPGNIQYF.

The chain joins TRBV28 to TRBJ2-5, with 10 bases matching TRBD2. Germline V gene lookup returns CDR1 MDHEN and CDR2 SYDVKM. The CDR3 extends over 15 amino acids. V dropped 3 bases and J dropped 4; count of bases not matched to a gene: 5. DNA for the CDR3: TGTGCCAGCAGTTTGTATAGCGGGGGGAGAGAGACCCAGTACTTC. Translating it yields CASSLYSGGRETQYF.

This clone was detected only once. The CDR3, as DNA: TGTGCCATCAGGGGGGCGTACCAAGAGACCCAGTACTTC. This sequence encodes CAIRGAYQETQYF. This chain uses TRBV10-3 with TRBJ2-5, with D possibly TRBD1 on 6 matching bases. The CDR3 is 13 amino acids. Germline lookup yields CDR1 ENHRY and CDR2 SYGVKD. The germline V and J ends were trimmed by 6 bases and 0 bases, with 8 bases remaining between them.

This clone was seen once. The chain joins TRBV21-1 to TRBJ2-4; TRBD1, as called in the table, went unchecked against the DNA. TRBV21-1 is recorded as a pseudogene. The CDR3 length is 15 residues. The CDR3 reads CARLQADLAKNIQYF. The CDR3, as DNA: TGTGCCAGACTCCAGGCCGATTTAGCCAAAAACATTCAGTACTTC.

For the CDR3, the DNA is TGCGCCAGCAGCTTGGACGGGGGGCGAGAGACCCAGTACTTC. Amino acid sequence: CASSLDGGRETQYF. The rearrangement uses TRBV5-1 and TRBJ2-5, with D perhaps matching TRBD2 (7 bases). Germline CDR1 reads SGHRS; CDR2 reads YFSETQ. CDR3 length: 14 residues. Deletions cut 0 bases from V and 4 bases from J, with 10 bases between.

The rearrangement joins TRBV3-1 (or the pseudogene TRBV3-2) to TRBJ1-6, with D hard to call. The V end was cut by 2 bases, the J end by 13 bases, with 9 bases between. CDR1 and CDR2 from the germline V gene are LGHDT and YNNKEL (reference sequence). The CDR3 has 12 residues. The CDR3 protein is CASSQFPEPLHF. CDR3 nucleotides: TGTGCCAGCAGCCAATTCCCGGAGCCCCTCCACTTT.

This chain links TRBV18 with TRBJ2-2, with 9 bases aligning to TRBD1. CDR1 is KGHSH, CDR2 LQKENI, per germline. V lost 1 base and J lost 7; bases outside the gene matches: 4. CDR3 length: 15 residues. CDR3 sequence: CASSPRGQGDGELFF. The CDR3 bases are TGTGCCAGCTCACCACGGGGACAGGGCGACGGGGAGCTGTTTTTT.

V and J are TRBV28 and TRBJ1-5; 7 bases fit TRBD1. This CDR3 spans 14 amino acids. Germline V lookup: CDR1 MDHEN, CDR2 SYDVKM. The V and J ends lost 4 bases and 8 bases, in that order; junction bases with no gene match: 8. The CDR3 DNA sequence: TGTGCCAGCAGTTCCCCGACAGGGAAAGAGCCCCAGCATTTT. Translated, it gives CASSSPTGKEPQHF.

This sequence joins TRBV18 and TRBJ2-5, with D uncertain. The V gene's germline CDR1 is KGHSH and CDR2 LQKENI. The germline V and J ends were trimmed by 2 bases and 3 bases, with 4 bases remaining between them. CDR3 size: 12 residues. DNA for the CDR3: TGTGCCAGCTCACCATCCAAAGAGACCCAGTACTTC. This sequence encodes CASSPSKETQYF.

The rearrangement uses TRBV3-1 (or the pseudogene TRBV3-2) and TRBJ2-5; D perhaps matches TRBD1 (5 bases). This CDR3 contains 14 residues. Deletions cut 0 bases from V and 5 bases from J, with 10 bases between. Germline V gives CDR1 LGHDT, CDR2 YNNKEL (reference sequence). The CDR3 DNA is TGTGCCAGCAGCCAAGATGGGCCAGGGGAGACCCAGTACTTC. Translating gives CASSQDGPGETQYF.